This T cell receptor (beta chain) was identified during a study of control samples from healthy donors and cancer patients. This clone was detected only once. Clones were read by immunoSEQ multiplex PCR, and TCRdb kept only the in-frame ones, dropping some. The sample lists over 150,000 clones, 96% seen once, with over 0.9% in the top ten. V trimming: 2 bases; J trimming: 7 bases; junction bases outside the gene matches: 12. There are 16 residues in the CDR3. Germline CDR1 and CDR2: MNHNS and SASEGT. The sample comprised blood. The clonotype was recovered from a woman in her twenties or thirties in good health. The V call is TRBV6-1, the J call TRBJ2-5; TRBD1 matches 8 bases. The CDR3 DNA sequence: TGTGCCAGCAGTGAATCGGCAGGGGGCCGCGGCGCGACCCAGTACTTC. Amino acid sequence: CASSESAGGRGATQYF.